Following are 8 T cell receptor beta chains from one sample sequenced in a study of early T cells in non-severe SARS-CoV-2 infection. TCRdb used MiXCR to reprocess the 5' RACE reads, holding one entry per CDR3 protein. The sample consists of about 21,000 distinct CDR3 sequences, roughly 4.5% of them appearing once. Sequencing used whole blood. The receptors stem from an adult who was a healthcare worker with PCR-confirmed SARS-CoV-2 infection or an uninfected control (not recorded which).

The chain employs TRBV12-3 or TRBV12-4 and TRBJ2-5; maybe TRBD2 (6 bases). The ends were cut back, 8 bases at V and 5 bases at J, with 15 bases in the middle. CDR3 length equals 13 residues. Written as DNA, the CDR3 is TGTGCCAGCGCCCGGGGGTCCCGGGAGACCCAGTACTTC. Protein: CASARGSRETQYF.

Note on this clonotype: A much larger clone differs by one base, so this may be a read error. J is TRBJ2-7 and V is TRBV19, with 7 bases aligning to TRBD1. The CDR3 length is 14 residues. Germline trimming cut 1 base from V and 6 bases from J; bases unmatched to any gene: 6. Germline V lookup: CDR1 LNHDA, CDR2 SQIVND (reference sequence). CDR3 loop: CASSIGQGPCEQYF. CDR3 coding DNA: TGTGCCAGTAGTATAGGACAGGGACCCTGCGAGCAGTACTTC.

This clonotype has at least ten counts. The chain carries TRBV9 and TRBJ2-5, with D possibly being TRBD1 (5 bases). Per the germline V gene, CDR1 is SGDLS and CDR2 is YYNGEE. Trimming took 4 bases from V and 7 from J, leaving 17 bases between them. This CDR3 has 14 amino acids. CDR3 sequence reads: CASSSQLAQGTQYF. The DNA for the CDR3 is TGTGCCAGCAGCTCCCAGTTAGCCCAGGGGACCCAGTACTTC.

This clonotype was counted only a few times. This CDR3 is CSATVSGLGPYEQYF. The CDR3 DNA follows: TGCAGTGCTACCGTATCTGGGCTGGGGCCCTACGAGCAGTACTTC. This chain connects TRBV20-1 to TRBJ2-7, with D perhaps TRBD1 (5 bases). V shed 4 bases and J shed 2 bases, with 18 bases lying between them. Germline CDR1 and CDR2: DFQATT and SNEGSKA (reference sequence). CDR3 length: 15 residues.

In this sample, this clonotype turned up many times. The chain has TRBV18 and TRBJ2-7; no clear D. The CDR3 sequence is 13 residues long. Trimming removed 4 bases from V and 4 bases from J, with 11 bases in between. CDR1 KGHSH and CDR2 LQKENI come from the germline V gene. The CDR3 reads CASSLPSPYEQYF. CDR3 sequence (DNA): TGTGCCAGCTCACTCCCCTCCCCTTACGAGCAGTACTTC.

This clonotype was counted only a few times. The chain combines TRBV18 with TRBJ2-5, with D maybe TRBD1 (6 bases). From germline, CDR1 is KGHSH and CDR2 LQKENI. V was clipped by 6 bases and J by 7 bases, with 18 bases between them. This CDR3 has 14 amino acids. The CDR3, as DNA: TGTGCCAGCTCCCCCGACAGGTCTGGCGGGACCCAGTACTTC. Residues: CASSPDRSGGTQYF.

The sample holds many counts of this clonotype. This chain joins TRBV6-5 and TRBJ1-1; D unresolved. Germline CDR1 reads MNHEY; CDR2 reads SVGAGI. V gave up 1 base and J gave up 7 bases, with 7 bases separating them. CDR3 size: 12 residues. The CDR3 protein is CASSYFDGEAFF. CDR3 nucleotides: TGTGCCAGCAGTTACTTCGACGGTGAAGCTTTCTTT.

This clonotype came up a few times. A read error is likely, as this CDR3 ends without the conserved phenylalanine or tryptophan. This chain links TRBV3-1 with TRBJ1-6; 8 bases align to TRBD1. This CDR3 spans 15 amino acids. The V and J ends lost 3 bases and 8 bases, in that order; junction bases with no gene match: 6. The germline V gene has CDR1 LGHDT and CDR2 YNNKEL (reference sequence). The CDR3 nucleotides are TGTGCCAGCAGCCATTGGACAGGGACAGATTCACCCCTCCACCTT. The encoded protein is CASSHWTGTDSPLHL.